This paragraph reports one T cell receptor (beta chain). Its antigen specificity is not known. The record has no base qualities; no much larger clone is one base away. TCRbeta CDR3 regions were amplified from genomic DNA using the immunoSEQ Assay, a bias-controlled multiplex PCR. The authors processed their data as follows. The number of nucleated cells in each sample was estimated by amplification of reference gene primers within the assay. Sequence reads were collapsed and filtered to measure the absolute abundance of every unique TCRbeta CDR3 rearrangement. Productive Simpson clonality was computed per sample as the square root of Simpson's diversity index over productive rearrangements. In TCRdb, the immuneACCESS table is reduced to in-frame sequences with V and J assigned. These tables do not hold every clone; where another copy was compared, an unresolved V gene accounts for under half, and the others remain unexplained. D and trimming come from the DNA, and the V and J calls and clone size come from that table. The sample includes roughly 380,000 clones, with 85% observed a single time. The ten largest clones represent around 3.4% of the sample.

The data were obtained in a study of blood T cell repertoires in COVID-19 (TCRdb year 2020). A note on the overall study: Collaborator samples came from the United States, Italy and Spain and covered acute and convalescent phases of COVID-19. The material from the prospective study consisted of cDNA or gDNA derived from T cells, B-cell-depleted T cells, or PBMCs. The dataset comprised deeply sampled blood TCRbeta repertoires from subjects exposed to, actively infected with, or recovered from COVID-19. The repertoires were made available in a free public database intended to serve as a resource for research on the immune response to SARS-CoV-2. Samples were obtained from the ongoing ImmuneRACE study (first 160 participants) and from approximately 1,200 subjects provided by 6 global collaborators. A de-identified subject ID, COVID-19 status, age in years and sex were almost always included in the sample metadata. Where HLA class I and class II types were available, the types were taken from metadata supplied by the sample provider, not from assay-based typing. Study-wide conclusions, independent of this receptor: How much clinical and demographic metadata was included differed by source and by participant, and the metadata was provided uncurated.

The collaborating institutions used their own protocols to collect whole blood in K2EDTA tubes. For TCRbeta analysis, collaborators shipped samples in one of three forms: frozen whole blood, isolated PBMCs, or DNA extracted from either of those sample types. Inclusive of the bounding cysteine and phenylalanine, the CDR3 is 18 residues long. Only the CDR3 portion is preserved as DNA: 54 bases, with reading frame beginning at the first base. The germline V and J ends show losses of 0 bases and 1 base respectively, and no gene match explains 8 bases of the junction. The germline V gene (reference sequence) supplies CDR1 SGHNT and CDR2 YYREEE.

The clonotype originates from a woman in her late teens or twenties with acute or convalescent COVID-19. The sequence links TRBV5-4 to TRBJ2-2; 8 bases in the junction line up with TRBD1. The material sequenced was peripheral blood. CDR3 loop: CASSLGGAGQGNTGELFF. In nucleotides, the sequence is TGTGCCAGCAGCTTGGGAGGGGCTGGACAGGGGAACACCGGGGAGCTGTTTTTT. Supplemented by the reference TRBV5-4 and TRBJ2-2 proteins around the CDR3, the complete variable domain is ETGVTQSPTHLIKTRGQQVTLRCSSQSGHNTVSWYQQALGQGPQFIFQYYREEENGRGNFPPRFSGLQFPNYSSELNVNALELDDSALYLCASSLGGAGQGNTGELFFGEGSRLTVL.